The next 10 T cell receptor beta chains were all read from a single sample in a study of shared clonotypes between healthy human individuals. Repertoires were generated with immunoSEQ multiplex PCR, while TCRdb's copy carries only in-frame clones and drops some. The sample includes about 2 million clones, roughly 94% of them seen just once. Material: naive CD4+ T cells sorted from blood. Subset here: CD45RA+ positively selected. The receptors originated from a man younger than 35 in good health.

This rearrangement joins TRBV7-9 to TRBJ2-3; weak D call: TRBD2 (6 bases). CDR1 SEHNR and CDR2 FQNEAQ come from the germline V gene (reference sequence). The CDR3 runs to 12 residues. Trimming cost V 5 bases and J 14 bases, with 17 bases left between them. The CDR3: CASSKPGGARYF. CDR3 coding DNA: TGTGCCAGCAGCAAACCAGGAGGGGCGCGGTATTTT.

About this clone itself: At the DNA level, this CDR3 is encoded by other sequences in the same sample as well. The chain combines TRBV9 with TRBJ2-2; TRBD1 matches 9 bases. With 0 bases clipped from V and 7 bases from J, the junction kept 4 bases outside the gene matches. The germline CDR1 and CDR2 sequences are SGDLS and YYNGEE. CDR3 size: 15 residues. CDR3 in amino acids: CASSVGQGVGGELFF. In DNA form, the CDR3 reads TGTGCCAGCAGCGTAGGACAGGGGGTCGGCGGGGAGCTGTTTTTT.

The CDR3 loop reads CASSGSTRGTDTQYF. The CDR3 DNA follows: TGTGCCAGCAGTGGGTCGACACGGGGCACAGATACGCAGTATTTT. V and J are TRBV28 and TRBJ2-3, with D unclear. Trimming stripped 5 bases from V and 1 base from J, with 13 bases between. Germline V gives CDR1 MDHEN, CDR2 SYDVKM. This CDR3 is built from 15 residues.

The rearrangement uses TRBV9 and TRBJ2-6, with D unresolved. CDR3 length: 15 amino acids. V lost 1 base, J lost 4 bases, and 9 bases lay in between. CDR1 and CDR2 from the germline V gene are SGDLS and YYNGEE. Written as DNA, the CDR3 is TGTGCCAGCAGCGTAAAGGGCTCCGGGGCCAACGTCCTGACTTTC. This gives the protein CASSVKGSGANVLTF.

V usage is TRBV5-4 and J usage is TRBJ2-1; weak D call: TRBD2 (5 bases). Trimming stripped 3 bases from V and 2 bases from J, with 15 bases between. The CDR3 has 16 residues. The germline V gene has CDR1 SGHNT and CDR2 YYREEE (reference sequence). This CDR3 is CASSSGSLGTYNEQFF. CDR3 bases: TGTGCCAGCAGCTCGGGGTCCTTGGGGACCTACAATGAGCAGTTCTTC.

A single count supports this clone. The chain uses TRBV6-5 and TRBJ2-6; no clear D. The CDR3 totals 16 residues. The V gene's germline CDR1 is MNHEY and CDR2 SVGAGI. With 2 bases removed from V and 0 bases from J, the gap between germline ends came to 8 bases. The chain's CDR3 is CASSYNLNSGANVLTF. Here the CDR3 DNA reads TGTGCCAGCAGTTACAATCTGAACTCTGGGGCCAACGTCCTGACTTTC.

The V gene is TRBV11-2, the J gene TRBJ1-2, with no clear D. CDR1 SGHAT and CDR2 FQNNGV come from the germline V gene. V was shortened by 1 base and J by 9 bases, with 18 bases between the two germline ends. There are 15 residues in the CDR3. As DNA, the CDR3 is TGTGCCAGCAGCTTAGCTGGGAGTCCAGAGGGTCGCTACACCTTC. Translated: CASSLAGSPEGRYTF.

The CDR3 is CASSQGPGANVLTF. DNA for the CDR3: TGTGCCAGCAGTCAGGGCCCTGGGGCCAACGTCCTGACTTTC. This chain joins TRBV27 and TRBJ2-6; D possibly corresponds to TRBD1 (5 bases). Looked up from germline, CDR1 is MNHEY and CDR2 is SMNVEV (reference sequence). V was clipped by 5 bases and J by 2 bases, with 7 bases between them. The CDR3 runs to 14 residues.

The chain carries TRBV2 and TRBJ1-5; 7 bases fit TRBD1. V shed 5 bases, J shed 1 base, and the junction held 5 bases outside the gene matches. The CDR3 is made up of 15 amino acids. CDR1 and CDR2 (germline): SNHLY, FYNNEI. CDR3 DNA sequence: TGTGCCAGCAGTCGACAGGGTCCGAGCAATCAGCCCCAGCATTTT. This sequence encodes CASSRQGPSNQPQHF.

This clone was counted only a few times. The CDR3 region has the DNA TGTGCCACCTGGACAGGGCTTGGCTACACCTTC. Residues: CATWTGLGYTF. This rearrangement joins TRBV28 to TRBJ1-2, with TRBD1 matching over 8 bases. The CDR3 covers 11 residues. V was pared by 10 bases and J by 7 bases, with 5 bases of the junction left unmatched. The germline V gene has CDR1 MDHEN and CDR2 SYDVKM.